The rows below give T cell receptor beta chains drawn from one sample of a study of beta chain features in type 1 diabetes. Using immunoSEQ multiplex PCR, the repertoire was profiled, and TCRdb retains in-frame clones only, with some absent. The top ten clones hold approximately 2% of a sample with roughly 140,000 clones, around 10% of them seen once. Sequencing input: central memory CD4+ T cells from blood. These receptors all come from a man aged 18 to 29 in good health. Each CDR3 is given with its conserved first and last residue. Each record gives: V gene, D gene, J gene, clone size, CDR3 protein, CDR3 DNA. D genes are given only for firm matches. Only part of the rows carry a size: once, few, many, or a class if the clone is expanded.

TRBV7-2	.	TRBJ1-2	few	CASSSNYGYTF	TGTGCCAGCAGCTCTAACTATGGCTACACCTTC
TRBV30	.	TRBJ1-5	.	CAWSVTQSEPQHF	TGTGCCTGGAGTGTAACCCAGTCCGAGCCCCAGCATTTT
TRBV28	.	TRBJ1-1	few	CASRPDRRNTEAFF	TGTGCCAGCAGGCCCGACAGGAGGAACACTGAAGCTTTCTTT
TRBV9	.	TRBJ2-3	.	CASSVTGLPSTDTQYF	TGTGCCAGCAGCGTAACGGGGCTGCCTAGCACAGATACGCAGTATTTT
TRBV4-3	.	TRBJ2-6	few	CASSQQGLSGANVLTF	TGCGCCAGCAGCCAACAGGGCCTGAGTGGGGCCAACGTCCTGACTTTC
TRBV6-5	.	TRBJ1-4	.	CASSSQAGIGEKLFF	TGTGCCAGCAGTTCGCAAGCGGGTATTGGGGAAAAACTGTTTTTT
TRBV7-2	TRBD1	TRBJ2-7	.	CASSLDGGRGRLQYF	TGTGCCAGCAGCTTAGACGGAGGCAGGGGGCGATTGCAGTACTTC
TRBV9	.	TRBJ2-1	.	CASSISNSNEQFF	TGTGCCAGCAGCATTAGCAACAGCAATGAGCAGTTCTTC
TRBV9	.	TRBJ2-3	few	CASSTLGVITDTQYF	TGTGCCAGCAGCACTCTGGGGGTAATCACAGATACGCAGTATTTT
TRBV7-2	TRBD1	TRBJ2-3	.	CASSPRDRGLADTQYF	TGTGCCAGCAGCCCCCGGGACAGGGGGCTAGCAGATACGCAGTATTTT
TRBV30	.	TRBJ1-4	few	CAWSSSRPFNEKLFF	TGTGCCTGGAGTTCCTCCCGGCCCTTTAATGAAAAACTGTTTTTT
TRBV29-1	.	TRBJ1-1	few	CSVERGSGTEAFF	TGCAGCGTTGAACGAGGCAGCGGCACTGAAGCTTTCTTT
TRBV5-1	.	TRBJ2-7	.	CASSFSSGPYYEQYF	TGCGCCAGCAGCTTTTCCTCGGGGCCCTACTACGAGCAGTACTTC
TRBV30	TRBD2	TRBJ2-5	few	CAWSVNRGGEETQYF	TGTGCCTGGAGTGTAAATCGGGGGGGCGAAGAGACCCAGTACTTC
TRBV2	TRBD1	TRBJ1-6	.	CASSMAGGSYNSPLHF	TGTGCCAGCAGCATGGCAGGGGGGTCCTATAATTCACCCCTCCACTTT
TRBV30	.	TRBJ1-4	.	CAWSANWVARKGKLFF	TGTGCCTGGAGCGCGAACTGGGTGGCGCGGAAGGGAAAACTGTTTTTT
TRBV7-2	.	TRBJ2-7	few	CASSLHRDYEQYF	TGTGCCAGCAGCTTACATCGGGACTACGAGCAGTACTTC
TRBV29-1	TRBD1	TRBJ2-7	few	CSVQTGGAGYEQYF	TGCAGCGTGCAGACAGGGGGCGCGGGTTACGAGCAGTACTTC
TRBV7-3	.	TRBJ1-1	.	CASSSDWVRTSKEAFF	TGTGCCAGCAGCTCGGACTGGGTGAGAACATCTAAGGAAGCTTTCTTT
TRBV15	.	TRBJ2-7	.	CATSRQQGSYEQYF	TGTGCCACCAGCAGGCAACAGGGTTCCTACGAGCAGTACTTC
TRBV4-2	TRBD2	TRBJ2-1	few	CASSQDSTGTKHNEQFF	TGTGCCAGCAGCCAAGATTCAACCGGGACTAAGCACAATGAGCAGTTCTTC
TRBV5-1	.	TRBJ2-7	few	CASSPAGSYEQYF	TGCGCCAGCAGCCCCGCAGGGTCCTACGAGCAGTACTTC
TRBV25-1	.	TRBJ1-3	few	CASSEGSGIGLRGNTIYF	TGTGCCAGCAGTGAAGGGTCGGGTATTGGGCTGCGGGGAAACACCATATATTTT
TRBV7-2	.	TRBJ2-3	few	CASSPGTVSTDTQYF	TGTGCCAGCAGCCCCGGGACGGTTAGCACAGATACGCAGTATTTT
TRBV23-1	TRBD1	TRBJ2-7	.	CASSQSRTGLYEQYF	TGCGCCAGCAGTCAATCAAGGACAGGGCTCTACGAGCAGTACTTC
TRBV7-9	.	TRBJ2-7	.	CASSPPRTGNEQYF	TGTGCCAGCAGCCCACCCAGGACGGGAAACGAGCAGTACTTC
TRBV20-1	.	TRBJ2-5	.	CSATGGKTQYF	TGCAGTGCTACTGGTGGAAAGACCCAGTACTTC
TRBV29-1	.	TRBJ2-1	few	CSVEGQGLNEQFF	TGCAGCGTTGAAGGGCAGGGGTTAAATGAGCAGTTCTTC
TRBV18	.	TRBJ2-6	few	CASSHSKSSGANVLTF	TGTGCCAGCTCACATTCGAAGAGCTCTGGGGCCAACGTCCTGACTTTC
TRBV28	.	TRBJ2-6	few	CASSLRQTGANVLTF	TGTGCCAGCAGTTTACGACAAACCGGGGCCAACGTCCTGACTTTC
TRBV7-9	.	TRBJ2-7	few	CATLSQAGAYEQYF	TGTGCCACCCTATCCCAGGCTGGAGCCTACGAGCAGTACTTC
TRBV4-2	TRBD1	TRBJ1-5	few	CASSQETFLDRGNQPQHF	TGTGCCAGCAGCCAAGAGACCTTTTTGGACAGGGGAAATCAGCCCCAGCATTTT
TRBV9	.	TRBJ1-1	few	CASSSDLNTEAFF	TGTGCCAGCAGTTCCGACCTGAACACTGAAGCTTTCTTT
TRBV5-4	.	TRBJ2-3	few	CASSLSLGTDTQYF	TGTGCCAGCAGCTTGAGCCTTGGCACAGATACGCAGTATTTT
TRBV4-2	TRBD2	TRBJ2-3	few	CASSLTSGTDTQYF	TGTGCCAGCAGCCTGACTAGCGGTACAGATACGCAGTATTTT
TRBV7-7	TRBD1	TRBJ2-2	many	CASSLSGTGTGELFF	TGTGCTAGCAGCCTGTCCGGGACAGGGACCGGGGAGCTGTTTTTT
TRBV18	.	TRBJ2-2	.	CASSPPFSGRMAGELFF	TGTGCCAGCTCACCACCTTTCTCGGGGAGGATGGCCGGGGAGCTGTTTTTT
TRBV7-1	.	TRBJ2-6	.	CASSLGVNSGANVLTF	TGTGCCAGCAGCTTAGGCGTGAATTCTGGGGCCAACGTCCTGACTTTC
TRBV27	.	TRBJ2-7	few	CASSFEGFSYEQYF	TGTGCCAGCAGTTTCGAGGGGTTCTCCTACGAGCAGTACTTC
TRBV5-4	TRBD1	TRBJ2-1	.	CASSTDRASEQFF	TGTGCCAGCAGCACGGACAGGGCAAGTGAGCAGTTCTTC
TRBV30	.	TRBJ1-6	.	CASTGEDLYNSPLHF	TGTGCCTCCACCGGAGAAGACCTCTATAATTCACCCCTCCACTTT
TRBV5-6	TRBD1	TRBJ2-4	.	CASSPWTGQNIQYF	TGTGCCAGCAGCCCTTGGACAGGTCAAAACATTCAGTACTTC
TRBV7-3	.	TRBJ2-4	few	CASSLTGSNIQYF	TGTGCCAGCAGCTTAACGGGTTCGAACATTCAGTACTTC
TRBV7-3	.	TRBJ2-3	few	CASSRGKATDTQYF	TGTGCCAGCAGTCGGGGGAAGGCTACAGATACGCAGTATTTT
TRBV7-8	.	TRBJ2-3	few	CASSERDPQSADTQYF	TGTGCCAGCAGCGAACGGGACCCCCAGAGCGCAGATACGCAGTATTTT
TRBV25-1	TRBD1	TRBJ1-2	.	CASSDPGQGTDGYTF	TGTGCCAGCAGTGATCCTGGACAGGGGACTGATGGCTACACCTTC
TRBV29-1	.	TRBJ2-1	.	CSERGQYSNEQFF	TGCAGCGAGAGGGGACAATATTCCAATGAGCAGTTCTTC
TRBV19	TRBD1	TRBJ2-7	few	CASSRQGSRYEQYF	TGTGCCAGTAGTCGACAGGGATCTCGCTACGAGCAGTACTTC
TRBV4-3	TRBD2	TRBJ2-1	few	CASSQEASGQYNEQFF	TGCGCCAGCAGCCAAGAAGCTAGCGGACAATACAATGAGCAGTTCTTC
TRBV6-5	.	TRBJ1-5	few	CASSPRGRNQPQHF	TGTGCCAGCAGTCCGCGGGGTCGCAATCAGCCCCAGCATTTT
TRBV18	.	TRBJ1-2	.	CASSPDKPQGGYTF	TGTGCCAGCTCACCCGACAAACCCCAAGGGGGCTACACCTTC
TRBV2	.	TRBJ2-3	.	CASRLDTQYF	TGTGCCAGCAGACTGGATACGCAGTATTTT
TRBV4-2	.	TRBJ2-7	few	CASSQDTRPDYEQYF	TGTGCCAGCAGCCAAGACACCCGCCCTGACTACGAGCAGTACTTC
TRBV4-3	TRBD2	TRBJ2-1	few	CASSQEKLAGLNNEQFF	TGCGCCAGCAGCCAAGAAAAACTAGCGGGACTGAACAATGAGCAGTTCTTC
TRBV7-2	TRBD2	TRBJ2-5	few	CASSRHSTSGISETQYF	TGTGCCAGCAGCAGACACTCCACTAGCGGGATCTCTGAGACCCAGTACTTC
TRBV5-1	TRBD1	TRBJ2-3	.	CASSYRQGSDTQYF	TGCGCCAGCAGCTACAGACAGGGGTCAGATACGCAGTATTTT
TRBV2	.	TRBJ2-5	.	CASSRGLGIETQYF	TGTGCCAGCAGTCGTGGGCTTGGAATAGAGACCCAGTACTTC
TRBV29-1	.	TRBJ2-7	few	CSVEGGSGVKQYF	TGCAGCGTTGAAGGAGGGTCAGGGGTAAAGCAGTACTTC
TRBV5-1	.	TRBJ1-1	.	CASSLDRMNTEAFF	TGCGCCAGCAGCTTGGACAGGATGAACACTGAAGCTTTCTTT
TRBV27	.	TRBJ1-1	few	CASSLLGGGNTEAFF	TGTGCCAGCTCCCTTCTTGGAGGAGGGAACACTGAAGCTTTCTTT